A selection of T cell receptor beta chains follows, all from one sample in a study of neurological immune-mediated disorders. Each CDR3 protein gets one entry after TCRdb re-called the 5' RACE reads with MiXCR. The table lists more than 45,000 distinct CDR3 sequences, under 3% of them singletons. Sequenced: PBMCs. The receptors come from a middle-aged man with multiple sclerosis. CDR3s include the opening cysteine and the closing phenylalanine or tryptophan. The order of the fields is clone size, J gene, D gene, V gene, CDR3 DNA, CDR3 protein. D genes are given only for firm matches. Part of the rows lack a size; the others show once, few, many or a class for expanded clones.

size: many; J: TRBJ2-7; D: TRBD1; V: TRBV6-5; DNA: TGTGCCAGCAGTTCCGCAGGGGGAAACGAGCAGTACTTC; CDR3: CASSSAGGNEQYF
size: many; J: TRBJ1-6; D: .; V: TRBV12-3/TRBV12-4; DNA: TGTGCCAGCAGTTTATGGGAACAGGGTCGGGGATCCGTTGGGTCACCCCTCCACTTT; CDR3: CASSLWEQGRGSVGSPLHF
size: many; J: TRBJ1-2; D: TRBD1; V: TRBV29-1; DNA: TGCAGCGTTGAAGTCAACAGGGGCTATGGCTACACCTTC; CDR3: CSVEVNRGYGYTF
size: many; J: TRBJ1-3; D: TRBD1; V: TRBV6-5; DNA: TGTGCCAGCAGAACAGGGGGCCACTCTGGAAACACCATATATTTT; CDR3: CASRTGGHSGNTIYF
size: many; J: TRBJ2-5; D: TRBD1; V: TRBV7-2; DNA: TGTGCCAGCAGCTTACGCGACAGGGGGCGAGAGACCCAGTACTTC; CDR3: CASSLRDRGRETQYF
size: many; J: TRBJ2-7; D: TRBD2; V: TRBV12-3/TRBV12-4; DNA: TGTGCCAGCAGTTCGCCCTGGACTAGCGGGGGGGCTTACGAGCAGTACTTC; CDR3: CASSSPWTSGGAYEQYF
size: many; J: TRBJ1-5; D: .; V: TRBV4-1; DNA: TGCGCCAGCAGCCAAGTGGGGGTTTCGACCCAGCATTTT; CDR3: CASSQVGVSTQHF
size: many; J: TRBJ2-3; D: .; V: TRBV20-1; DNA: TGCAGTGCTAGAGCTCCAGTTGGTTTGGATACGCAGTATTTT; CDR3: CSARAPVGLDTQYF
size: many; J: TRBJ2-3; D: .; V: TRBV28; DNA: TGTGCCAGCAGTTTGGGGAACGGCGTGACAGATACGCAGTATTTT; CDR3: CASSLGNGVTDTQYF
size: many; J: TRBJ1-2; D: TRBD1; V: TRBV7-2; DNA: TGTGCCAGCAGCCGGGGACAGGGCGTAGTCTATGGCTACACCTTC; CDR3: CASSRGQGVVYGYTF
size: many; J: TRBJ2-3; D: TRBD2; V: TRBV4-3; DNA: TGCGCCAGCAGCCAAGACTCCTTTGGCGGGGGGCAAACAGATACGCAGTATTTT; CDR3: CASSQDSFGGGQTDTQYF
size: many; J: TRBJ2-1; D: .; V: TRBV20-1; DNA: TGCAGTGCTAGCCAGGACTTAACAATGGAGCAGTTCTTC; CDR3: CSASQDLTMEQFF
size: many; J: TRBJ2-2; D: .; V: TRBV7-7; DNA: TGTGCCAGCAGCAGCTTGGGTATCACCGGGGAGCTGTTTTTT; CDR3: CASSSLGITGELFF
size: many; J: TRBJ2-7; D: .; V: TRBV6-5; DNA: TGTGCCAGCAGTTACGGGCGCCGGGAAGGGTCCGAGCAGTACTTC; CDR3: CASSYGRREGSEQYF
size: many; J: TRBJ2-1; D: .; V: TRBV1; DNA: TGCACCAGCAGTAGGACTGGTTCATACAATGAGCAGTTCTTC; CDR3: CTSSRTGSYNEQFF
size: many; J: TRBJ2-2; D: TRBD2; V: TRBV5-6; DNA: TGTGCCAGCCTGGTGACTAGCTGGCCAACCCCGAACACCGGGGAGCTGTTTTTT; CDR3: CASLVTSWPTPNTGELFF
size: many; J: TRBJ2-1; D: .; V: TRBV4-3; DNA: TGCGCCAGCAGTCAGACTAGTCGCAGCTCCTACAATGAGCAGTTCTTC; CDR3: CASSQTSRSSYNEQFF
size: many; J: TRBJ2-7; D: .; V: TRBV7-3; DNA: TGTGCCAGCAGCTTATCCGGGCGGAGCTACGAGCAGTACTTC; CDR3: CASSLSGRSYEQYF
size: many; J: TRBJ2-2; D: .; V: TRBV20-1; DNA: TGCAGTGCTAGAGATCTAAGAGGGAGGCCGAACACCGGGGAGCTGTTTTTT; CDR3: CSARDLRGRPNTGELFF
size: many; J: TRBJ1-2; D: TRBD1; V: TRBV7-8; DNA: TGTGCCAGCAGCGGCAGGGGGTTAGGTGGCTACACCTTC; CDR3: CASSGRGLGGYTF
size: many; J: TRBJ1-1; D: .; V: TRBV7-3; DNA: TGTGCCAGCAGCCCCCGATTGAGACGCTTTGGGACTGAAGCTTTCTTT; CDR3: CASSPRLRRFGTEAFF
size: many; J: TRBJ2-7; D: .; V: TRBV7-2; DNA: TGTGCCAGCAGCTTAGACAGGGTGTTGAACGAGCAGTACTTC; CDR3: CASSLDRVLNEQYF
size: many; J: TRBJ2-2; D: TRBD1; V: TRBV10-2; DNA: TGCGCCAGCAGCGAACAGGGGGCGGCCGGGGAGCTGTTTTTT; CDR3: CASSEQGAAGELFF
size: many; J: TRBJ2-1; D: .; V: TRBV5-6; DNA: TGTGCCAGCAGCTTGATAAAGAATGAGCAGTTCTTC; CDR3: CASSLIKNEQFF
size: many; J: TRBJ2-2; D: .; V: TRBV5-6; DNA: TGTGCCAGCAGCTTGGCGCTGGGAGTGGACACCGGGGAGCTGTTTTTT; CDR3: CASSLALGVDTGELFF
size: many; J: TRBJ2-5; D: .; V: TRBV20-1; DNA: TGCAGTGCTAGAGGGAGGGGTTTAGGTGGAGAGACCCAGTACTTC; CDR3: CSARGRGLGGETQYF
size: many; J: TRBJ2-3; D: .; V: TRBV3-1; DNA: TGTGCCAGCAGCCAAGGCCCCACAGATACGCAGTATTTT; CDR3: CASSQGPTDTQYF
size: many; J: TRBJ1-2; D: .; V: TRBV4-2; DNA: TGTGCCAGCAGCCAAGATCCCGACAGCTTAAACTATGGCTACACCTTC; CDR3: CASSQDPDSLNYGYTF
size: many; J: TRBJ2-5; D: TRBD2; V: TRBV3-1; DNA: TGTGCCAGCAGCCCCGGGACTAGCGGCCCCCAAGAGACCCAGTACTTC; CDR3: CASSPGTSGPQETQYF
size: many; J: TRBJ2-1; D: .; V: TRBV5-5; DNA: TGTGCCAGCAGCTATGGGGGGCGAGCGAATGAGCAGTTCTTC; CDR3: CASSYGGRANEQFF
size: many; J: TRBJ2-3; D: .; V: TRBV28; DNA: TGTGCCAGCAGTTTCACCCAGGGGCCTGCTGATACGCAGTATTTT; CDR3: CASSFTQGPADTQYF
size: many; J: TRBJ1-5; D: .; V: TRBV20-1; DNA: TGCAGTGCTAGAGAAGGTGACCTTCGCAATCAGCCCCAGCATTTT; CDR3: CSAREGDLRNQPQHF
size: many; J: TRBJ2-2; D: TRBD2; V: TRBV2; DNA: TGTGCCAGCAGAGCGGGGGGATACACCGGGGAGCTGTTTTTT; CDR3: CASRAGGYTGELFF
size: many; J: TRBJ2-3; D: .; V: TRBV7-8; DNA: TGTGCCAGCAGCAACACAAAGGGAATAGATACGCAGTATTTT; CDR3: CASSNTKGIDTQYF
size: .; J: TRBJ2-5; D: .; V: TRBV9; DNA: TGTGCCAGCAGCTTAGAAAGGGGCCGTGAGACCCAGTACTTC; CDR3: CASSLERGRETQYF
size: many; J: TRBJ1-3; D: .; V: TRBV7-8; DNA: TGTGCCAGCAGCTTAGGGACAGCTGGAAACACCATATATTTT; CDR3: CASSLGTAGNTIYF
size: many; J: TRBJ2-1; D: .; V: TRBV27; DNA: TGTGCCAGCAGTCGTACTGGGGGGACCTACAATGAGCAGTTCTTC; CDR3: CASSRTGGTYNEQFF
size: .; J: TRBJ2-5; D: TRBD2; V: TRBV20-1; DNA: TGCAGTGCCAGCGGGGGGGCCTTGGACCAAGAGACCCAGTACTTC; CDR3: CSASGGALDQETQYF
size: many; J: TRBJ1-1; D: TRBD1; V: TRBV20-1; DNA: TGCAGTGCACCGGGACAGGGAACTGAAGCTTTCTTT; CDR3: CSAPGQGTEAFF
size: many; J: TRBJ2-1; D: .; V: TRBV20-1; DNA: TGCAGTGCATTCTCCGGCCTGCAATACAATGAGCAGTTCTTC; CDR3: CSAFSGLQYNEQFF